The source of this T cell receptor (beta chain) is a study of blood T cell repertoires in COVID-19 (dated by TCRdb to 2018 to 2020). Turning to the overall study: The collaborator samples originated in the United States, Italy and Spain and spanned the acute and convalescent phases of COVID-19. The material from the prospective study consisted of cDNA or gDNA derived from T cells, B-cell-depleted T cells, or PBMCs. Subjects who had been exposed to COVID-19, were actively infected with it, or had recovered from it provided the deeply sampled blood TCRbeta repertoires that made up the dataset. A freely available public database, intended as a resource for researchers studying the immune response to SARS-CoV-2, is where the repertoires were released. Samples came from the ongoing ImmuneRACE study (first 160 participants) plus 1,254 subjects from 6 global collaborators. Sample metadata almost always included a de-identified subject ID, COVID-19 status, age in years and sex. Where available, HLA class I and class II types were obtained from metadata supplied by the sample provider rather than from assay-based typing. Study-level results and caveats: Clinical and demographic metadata were provided uncurated, with the amount varying by source and participant.

There are 13 amino acids in the CDR3, from cysteine to phenylalanine inclusive. Only the CDR3 region is kept as DNA, spanning 39 bases read in frame from base 1. The germline V gene (reference sequence) supplies CDR1 MNHEY and CDR2 SMNVEV. Clipping removes 9 bases from V and 5 bases from J, with 6 as the unmatched junction base count. The collaborating institutions used their own protocols to collect whole blood in K2EDTA tubes. For TCRbeta analysis, collaborators shipped samples in one of three forms: frozen whole blood, isolated PBMCs, or DNA extracted from either of those sample types. Details on this clone: What antigen it recognizes has not been identified. It has no much larger one-base neighbor in the sample; base qualities were not kept.

TCRbeta CDR3 regions were amplified from genomic DNA by means of the immunoSEQ Assay, a bias-controlled multiplex PCR. As for how the authors treated the data: The number of nucleated cells in each sample was estimated from the amplification of reference gene primers within the assay. To quantify the absolute abundance of each unique TCRbeta CDR3 rearrangement, sequence reads were collapsed and filtered. For each sample, productive Simpson clonality was calculated by taking the square root of Simpson's diversity index across productive rearrangements. In TCRdb, the immuneACCESS table is reduced to in-frame sequences with V and J assigned. These tables do not hold every clone; where another copy was compared, an unresolved V gene accounts for under half, and the others remain unexplained. The DNA gave D and trimming, while V, J and clone size come from that table. Across this sample there are about 230,000 clones, with 81% seen only once. Of the sample, 7.9% falls within the top ten clones.

The clonotype was recovered from a woman of 80 years or more with acute or convalescent COVID-19. The sample consisted of peripheral blood. The chain employs TRBV27 and TRBJ2-7; the central 11 bases match TRBD2. In nucleotides, the sequence is TGTGCCAGTGGAACTAGCGGGAGCAACGAGCAGTACTTC. The encoded protein is CASGTSGSNEQYF.